The 30 T cell receptor beta chains below all came from one sample that was sequenced in a study of cytomegalovirus exposure and HLA in healthy donors. Primers: 60 Vbeta forward and 13 Jbeta reverse. Profiled with immunoSEQ multiplex PCR; TCRdb holds only in-frame clones, not every one. Among 100,000 to 150,000 clones, around 77% were seen once, and the ten largest hold 4.2%. The sequenced sample consisted of PBMCs. Every receptor here comes from a male donor in good health and CMV-seropositive.

This chain uses TRBV5-6 with TRBJ2-3, with 11 bases that match TRBD2. CDR1 is SGHDT, CDR2 YYEEEE, per germline. The CDR3 has 15 amino acids. With 2 bases clipped from V and 5 bases from J, the junction kept 4 bases outside the gene matches. The DNA for the CDR3 is TGTGCCAGCAGCTTTATAGCGGGGGGGCAAGATACGCAGTATTTT. Residues: CASSFIAGGQDTQYF.

Here the CDR3 DNA reads TGTGCCAGCAGCTTATGGGACAGGGGGAAGCCCCAGCATTTT. Amino acids: CASSLWDRGKPQHF. This sequence joins TRBV7-2 and TRBJ1-5, with TRBD1 matching over 11 bases. The CDR3 covers 14 residues. The V gene's germline CDR1 is SGHTA and CDR2 FQGNSA. V was clipped by 2 bases and J by 8 bases; unmatched bases: 2.

This clone was found a few times. Here the CDR3 DNA reads TGTGCCAGCAGCTCGCGGGAGGGCGATCCCGTATTTGAGGAGACCCAGTACTTC. Translated, it gives CASSSREGDPVFEETQYF. The V call is TRBV7-9, the J call TRBJ2-5, with 9 bases matching TRBD2. The CDR3 length is 18 residues. V trimming: 4 bases; J trimming: 5 bases; junction bases outside the gene matches: 17. Per the germline V gene, CDR1 is SEHNR and CDR2 is FQNEAQ (reference sequence).

The chain carries TRBV29-1 and TRBJ1-2, with D perhaps matching TRBD1 (6 bases). CDR3 length: 13 amino acids. Germline-derived CDR1 and CDR2 are SQVTM and ANQGSEA. V gave up 6 bases and J gave up 2 bases, with 13 bases separating them. The CDR3 DNA follows: TGCAGCGTAAGACTTCAGGGGAACTATGGCTACACCTTC. Translated: CSVRLQGNYGYTF.

This clone was picked up a small number of times. The chain combines TRBV5-7 with TRBJ2-1; TRBD1 matches at 7 bases. TRBV5-7 qualifies as an ORF whose function is uncertain. The junction had 15 bases not matched to a gene; V was cut back by 3 bases and J by 0 bases. The CDR3 contains 19 residues. The CDR3 protein is CASSSNGDSPSSSYNEQFF. The CDR3 coding sequence is TGTGCCAGCAGCTCAAACGGGGACAGCCCGTCTAGCTCCTACAATGAGCAGTTCTTC.

CDR3 residues: CASSLGAQGETQYF. The CDR3 DNA reads TGCGCCAGCAGCTTGGGTGCCCAGGGGGAGACCCAGTACTTC. The V call is TRBV5-1, the J call TRBJ2-5; maybe TRBD1 (6 bases). The CDR3 contains 14 residues. CDR1 is SGHRS and CDR2 is YFSETQ in the germline V gene. V was cut by 0 bases and J by 5 bases, with 11 bases left in between.

V gene TRBV7-6 combines with J gene TRBJ2-1, with 10 bases aligning to TRBD2. This CDR3 has 15 amino acids. The germline V gene has CDR1 SGHVS and CDR2 FNYEAQ. J gave up 4 bases and V 7 bases, and 7 bases lay outside the gene matches. CDR3 sequence (DNA): TGTGCCAGCATCGCGAGCGGGGGGGTGTACAATGAGCAGTTCTTC. Translated: CASIASGGVYNEQFF.

The chain links TRBV19 to TRBJ1-2; D is perhaps TRBD1 (5 bases). V shed 8 bases and J shed 0 bases, with 16 bases lying between them. This CDR3 region has 15 residues. Germline V gene lookup returns CDR1 LNHDA and CDR2 SQIVND (reference sequence). This CDR3 reads CASSRQRSSNYGYTF. The CDR3 DNA reads as TGTGCCAGTTCACGACAGAGATCCTCTAACTATGGCTACACCTTC.

The chain is built from TRBV5-1 and TRBJ2-5, with a possible D match to TRBD1 (5 bases). The V gene lost 1 base and the J gene lost 7 bases, with 17 bases spanning the gap. This CDR3 region has 15 residues. Germline lookup yields CDR1 SGHRS and CDR2 YFSETQ. Here the CDR3 reads CASSLLGEPDGTQYF. The CDR3 nucleotides are TGCGCCAGCAGCTTGCTAGGGGAACCCGATGGGACCCAGTACTTC.

The chain carries TRBV4-1 and TRBJ1-5; D not certain. Trimming removed 5 bases from V and 2 bases from J, with 13 bases in between. CDR3 size: 15 residues. Germline CDR1 MGHRA, CDR2 YSYEKL. CDR3 in DNA: TGCGCCAGCAGCAATACGGGAGCGGGCAATCAGCCCCAGCATTTT. Translating gives CASSNTGAGNQPQHF.

V is TRBV11-3 and J is TRBJ2-2, with 11 bases fitting TRBD2. The germline V gene encodes CDR1 SGHNT and CDR2 YENEEA. The J segment lost 4 bases and the V segment lost 5 bases, leaving 9 bases of the junction unmatched. There are 17 residues in the CDR3. CDR3 residues: CASSTRTSGRSTGELFF. The CDR3 coding sequence is TGTGCCAGCAGCACCCGCACTAGCGGGAGAAGCACCGGGGAGCTGTTTTTT.

The genes are TRBV28 and TRBJ2-1; 8 bases align to TRBD2. This CDR3 has 15 residues. The V gene's germline CDR1 is MDHEN and CDR2 SYDVKM. Trimming cost V 2 bases and J 5 bases; bases outside gene matches: 5. In DNA form, the CDR3 reads TGTGCCAGCAGTTTAACGGGAGGGCCCCACAATGAGCAGTTCTTC. Encoded protein: CASSLTGGPHNEQFF.

The chain couples TRBV28 to TRBJ1-2; 10 bases fit TRBD1. CDR1 and CDR2 (germline): MDHEN, SYDVKM. The CDR3 loop spans 14 amino acids. Unmatched junction bases numbered 3, after V lost 5 bases and J lost 3 bases. CDR3 sequence (DNA): TGTGCCAGCAGTCCAGGACAGGGGGACTATGGCTACACCTTC. Its protein is CASSPGQGDYGYTF.

The gene calls are TRBV7-2 and TRBJ2-5; D might be TRBD2 (5 bases). V lost 6 bases, J lost 2 bases, and 10 bases lay in between. The germline gives CDR1 SGHTA, CDR2 FQGNSA. This CDR3 comprises 13 residues. The CDR3 sequence: CASSRGAQETQYF. DNA for the CDR3: TGTGCCAGCAGTCGGGGAGCACAAGAGACCCAGTACTTC.

The chain recombines TRBV30 with TRBJ2-3; TRBD2 agrees at 8 bases. The CDR3 totals 18 residues. The junction had 13 bases not matched to a gene; V was cut back by 2 bases and J by 0 bases. Germline V gene lookup returns CDR1 GTSNPN and CDR2 SVGIG (reference sequence). CDR3 nucleotide sequence: TGTGCCTGGAGTTTCATCTCCACTAGCGGCCCTAGCACAGATACGCAGTATTTT. Translation: CAWSFISTSGPSTDTQYF.

V is TRBV2 and J is TRBJ2-3, with D possibly TRBD2 on 5 matching bases. Trimming pared 3 bases from V and 6 bases from J, leaving 7 bases between. Germline values: CDR1 SNHLY, CDR2 FYNNEI. The CDR3 loop spans 12 amino acids. CDR3 sequence reads: CASSDRGDTQYF. CDR3 DNA sequence: TGTGCCAGCAGTGACCGCGGGGATACGCAGTATTTT. Using reference TRBV2 and TRBJ2-3 for the parts outside the CDR3, the full variable domain is EPEVTQTPSHQVTQMGQEVILRCVPISNHLYFYWYRQILGQKVEFLVSFYNNEISEKSEIFDDQFSVERPDGSNFTLKIRSTKLEDSAMYFCASSDRGDTQYFGPGTRLTVL.

V usage is TRBV7-6 and J usage is TRBJ2-2; 8 bases align to TRBD1. Trimming at V came to 2 bases and at J to 6 bases, leaving 11 bases not matched to a gene. The CDR3 spans 17 residues. Germline V gene data show CDR1 as SGHVS and CDR2 as FNYEAQ. The CDR3 protein is CASSLRIRGQDAGELFF. CDR3 sequence (DNA): TGTGCCAGCAGCTTAAGAATTAGGGGACAGGATGCCGGGGAGCTGTTTTTT.

The CDR3 DNA is TGTGCCTGGAACCCGCGGGGGGGCACAGATACGCAGTATTTT. Translated: CAWNPRGGTDTQYF. This chain joins TRBV30 and TRBJ2-3; 8 bases match TRBD2. Germline trimming cut 4 bases from V and 1 base from J; bases unmatched to any gene: 4. Germline V gene sequence: CDR1 GTSNPN, CDR2 SVGIG (reference sequence). The CDR3 loop spans 14 amino acids.

This chain connects TRBV6-5 to TRBJ1-2; a possible D gene is TRBD1 (5 bases). CDR3 length equals 14 residues. CDR1 and CDR2 (germline): MNHEY, SVGAGI. Trimming left V 3 bases short and J 5 bases short, with 13 bases between. The CDR3 sequence is CASSYRGSQYGYTF. CDR3 sequence (DNA): TGTGCCAGCAGTTATAGGGGTAGCCAATATGGCTACACCTTC.

The chain is built from TRBV7-8 and TRBJ2-3; tentatively, D is TRBD2 (7 bases). The germline V gene has CDR1 SGHVS and CDR2 FQNEAQ. The CDR3 covers 16 residues. V was trimmed by 3 bases and J by 3 bases, leaving 16 bases between them. CDR3 sequence: CASSLGGRGVTDTQYF. In nucleotides, the CDR3 is TGTGCCAGCAGCTTGGGGGGGCGGGGAGTGACAGATACGCAGTATTTT.

The chain uses TRBV19 and TRBJ2-7; D not certain. Trimming removed 1 base from V and 1 base from J, with 11 bases in between. CDR1 and CDR2 (germline): LNHDA, SQIVND (reference sequence). CDR3 length: 15 residues. In DNA form, the CDR3 reads TGTGCCAGTAGTATAGGGGTGGGCAAATCCTACGAGCAGTACTTC. Translated, it gives CASSIGVGKSYEQYF.

The V and J genes are TRBV5-8 and TRBJ2-3; the match to TRBD1 covers 10 bases. CDR3 size: 14 residues. The V segment lost 4 bases and the J segment 4 bases; nucleotides outside the gene matches: 3. Germline V lookup: CDR1 SGHTS, CDR2 YDEGEE. For the CDR3, the DNA is TGTGCCAGCAGCCCGGGACAGGGGCCAGATACGCAGTATTTT. This gives the protein CASSPGQGPDTQYF. Based on the CDR3 plus reference TRBV5-8 and TRBJ2-3, the full variable domain is EAGVTQSPTHLIKTRGQQATLRCSPISGHTSVYWYQQALGLGLQFLLWYDEGEERNRGNFPPRFSGRQFPNYSSELNVNALELEDSALYLCASSPGQGPDTQYFGPGTRLTVL.

A few counts support this clone. This chain joins TRBV29-1 and TRBJ2-4; 10 nucleotides align to TRBD2. Looked up from germline, CDR1 is SQVTM and CDR2 is ANQGSEA. This CDR3 is built from 16 residues. The V segment lost 3 bases and the J segment 6 bases; nucleotides outside the gene matches: 11. CDR3: CSVDLASGSLGNIQYF. The DNA for the CDR3 is TGCAGCGTTGATCTGGCTAGCGGGAGTCTCGGAAACATTCAGTACTTC.

Notes on this clone: Other DNA sequences in the sample encode the same CDR3. The chain links TRBV11-2 to TRBJ1-2; D is undetermined. CDR1 is SGHAT, CDR2 FQNNGV, per germline. CDR3 size: 14 residues. The V gene lost 3 bases and the J gene lost 3 bases, with 11 bases spanning the gap. The CDR3 nucleotides are TGTGCCAGCAGCTTCTCCGGAACAGACTATGGCTACACCTTC. Protein product: CASSFSGTDYGYTF. The full variable domain, with the rest looked up from reference TRBV11-2 and TRBJ1-2, is EAGVAQSPRYKIIEKRQSVAFWCNPISGHATLYWYQQILGQGPKLLIQFQNNGVVDDSQLPKDRFSAERLKGVDSTLKIQPAKLEDSAVYLCASSFSGTDYGYTFGSGTRLTVV.

V gene TRBV2 combines with J gene TRBJ2-7, with a possible D match to TRBD2 (5 bases). Germline CDR1 is SNHLY and CDR2 is FYNNEI. The CDR3 totals 14 residues. Deletions cut 5 bases from V and 5 bases from J, with 16 bases between. CDR3 DNA: TGTGCCAGCAGTAGACTGGGTACGGAGGACGAGCAGTACTTC. Its translation is CASSRLGTEDEQYF.

The chain links TRBV7-2 to TRBJ2-5; TRBD2 aligns across 7 bases. The junction had 11 bases not matched to a gene; V was cut back by 1 base and J by 6 bases. The CDR3 spans 16 residues. Germline V lookup: CDR1 SGHTA, CDR2 FQGNSA. CDR3 sequence reads: CASSLEGGGGVKTQYF. Here the CDR3 DNA reads TGTGCCAGCAGCTTAGAAGGTGGGGGGGGTGTAAAGACCCAGTACTTC.

This chain links TRBV28 with TRBJ2-7; D call uncertain. V lost 10 bases and J 0 bases, leaving 16 bases between the germline ends. CDR1 MDHEN and CDR2 SYDVKM come from the germline V gene. The CDR3 extends over 14 amino acids. CDR3 sequence reads: CATSPQAFSYEQYF. CDR3 DNA sequence: TGTGCCACCTCACCCCAGGCGTTCTCCTACGAGCAGTACTTC.

This clone came up a few times. J is TRBJ2-7 and V is TRBV7-9; 8 bases are a match to TRBD1. This CDR3 spans 14 amino acids. Germline V gene sequence: CDR1 SEHNR, CDR2 FQNEAQ (reference sequence). V was clipped by 4 bases and J by 3 bases; unmatched bases: 5. The CDR3 sequence: CASSSRTGSYEQYF. The CDR3 bases are TGTGCCAGCAGCTCCCGGACAGGGAGCTACGAGCAGTACTTC. The variable domain in full, completed from reference TRBV7-9 and TRBJ2-7, reads DTGVSQNPRHKITKRGQNVTFRCDPISEHNRLYWYRQTLGQGPEFLTYFQNEAQLEKSRLLSDRFSAERPKGSFSTLEIQRTEQGDSAMYLCASSSRTGSYEQYFGPGTRLTVT.

The chain employs TRBV6-6 and TRBJ2-3; 9 bases are a match to TRBD2. Germline V CDR1 and CDR2: MNHNY, SVGAGI (reference sequence). The CDR3 runs 15 residues. V was pared by 4 bases and J by 6 bases, with 8 bases of the junction left unmatched. CDR3 bases: TGTGCCAGCAGTTTAAGAGCGGGAGGAAGGGATACGCAGTATTTT. Translation gives CASSLRAGGRDTQYF.

The gene calls are TRBV9 and TRBJ2-3, with D possibly being TRBD1 (6 bases). The CDR3 extends over 15 amino acids. V lost 4 bases, J lost 2 bases, and 14 bases lay in between. CDR1 is SGDLS and CDR2 is YYNGEE in the germline V gene. For the CDR3, the DNA is TGTGCCAGCAGCTCTACAGGGTGGGACACAGATACGCAGTATTTT. This sequence encodes CASSSTGWDTDTQYF.